This is a list of T cell receptor beta chains from one sample in a study of T cell changes during pregnancy in multiple sclerosis. Libraries were prepared by immunoSEQ multiplex PCR; TCRdb keeps only in-frame clonotypes and omits some of them. The profile shows roughly 42,000 clones, about 91% of them singletons. Here the sequenced sample was CD4+ T cells from peripheral blood mononuclear cells, taken in the second trimester of pregnancy. The source of these receptors is a female donor in good health, enrolled as a control in a pregnancy study. CDR3s include the opening cysteine and the closing phenylalanine or tryptophan. Each record gives: J gene, clone size, D gene, V gene, CDR3 DNA, CDR3 protein. D genes are given only for firm matches. Clone sizes are given selectively: once, few, many, or a class where the clone is expanded.

TRBJ2-2 | - | - | TRBV29-1 | TGCAGCGTCTCACAGGGTCCCGGGGAGCTGTTTTTT | CSVSQGPGELFF
TRBJ1-4 | - | TRBD1 | TRBV18 | TGTGCCAGCTCACGACTGGGGACAGGGGGCAATGAAAAACTGTTTTTT | CASSRLGTGGNEKLFF
TRBJ1-4 | - | - | TRBV18 | TGTGCCAGCTCACCGCGGGTTCTTGAAAAACTGTTTTTT | CASSPRVLEKLFF
TRBJ2-3 | - | TRBD2 | TRBV19 | TGTGCCAGTAGTCCCTACGGGACTACCATAAGCACAGATACGCAGTATTTT | CASSPYGTTISTDTQYF
TRBJ1-2 | few | - | TRBV7-9 | TGTGCCAGCAGCTTAGACGCTTGGCAGAACTATGGCTACACCTTC | CASSLDAWQNYGYTF
TRBJ1-3 | - | - | TRBV6-1 | TGTGCCAGCAGTGTCGGTTCGGGTTTTGGAAACACCATATATTTT | CASSVGSGFGNTIYF
TRBJ2-3 | - | TRBD1 | TRBV6-1 | TGTGCCAGCAGTGGCGGACAGGGGCAAACAGATACGCAGTATTTT | CASSGGQGQTDTQYF
TRBJ2-7 | - | TRBD2 | TRBV7-3 | TGTGCCAGCAGCGTGACTAGCGGGGGGCCCTACGAGCAGTACTTC | CASSVTSGGPYEQYF
TRBJ1-2 | - | TRBD1 | TRBV6-5 | TGTGCCAGCAGTTACTCGGGACAGGGGATCGGCTACACCTTC | CASSYSGQGIGYTF
TRBJ2-7 | - | TRBD2 | TRBV4-1 | TGCGCCAGCAGCCAAGCCCCACTAGCGGGTTACGAGCAGTACTTC | CASSQAPLAGYEQYF
TRBJ1-1 | - | - | TRBV28 | TGTGCCAGCAGCCCTGGGGACTCCACTGAAGCTTTCTTT | CASSPGDSTEAFF
TRBJ2-6 | - | - | TRBV18 | TGTGCCAGCTCACCGCGGCAGAGTGGGGCCAACGTCCTGACTTTC | CASSPRQSGANVLTF
TRBJ2-3 | - | - | TRBV27 | TGTGCCAGCAGTTTATCGAGTCCCACAGATACGCAGTATTTT | CASSLSSPTDTQYF
TRBJ2-3 | - | - | TRBV6-6 | TGTGCCAGCAGTTCACACTCAGAACGGGGTACGCAGTATTTT | CASSSHSERGTQYF
TRBJ2-3 | - | TRBD1 | TRBV4-2 | TGTGCCAGCAGCCAAGAAGGGGGCCAGGGACATACGCAGTATTTT | CASSQEGGQGHTQYF
TRBJ2-3 | - | - | TRBV5-1 | TGCGCCAGCAGCTTGGCGCAGTCGTACGATACGCAGTATTTT | CASSLAQSYDTQYF
TRBJ2-7 | - | TRBD2 | TRBV5-4 | TGTGCCAGCAGCTTGAGCACTAGCGGGAGGGCCCCATTTCTGAACGAGCAGTACTTC | CASSLSTSGRAPFLNEQYF
TRBJ1-1 | - | TRBD1 | TRBV11-2 | TGTGCCAGCAGCTTAGATCCTGGGTGGGGACAGTGGAACACTGAAGCTTTCTTT | CASSLDPGWGQWNTEAFF
TRBJ2-7 | - | - | TRBV5-1 | TGCGCCAGCAGCTTGGGGGACATTCGCTCCTACGAGCAGTACTTC | CASSLGDIRSYEQYF
TRBJ1-1 | few | TRBD1 | TRBV13 | TGTGCCAGCAGCTTTAGACAGGGGGCGGTGAACACTGAAGCTTTCTTT | CASSFRQGAVNTEAFF
TRBJ1-3 | - | - | TRBV6-1 | TGTGCCAGCAGTGATCAGGGCTTCTCTGGAAACACCATATATTTT | CASSDQGFSGNTIYF
TRBJ2-5 | - | - | TRBV15 | TGTGCCACCAGCAGGGACAATGGCCAAGAGACCCAGTACTTC | CATSRDNGQETQYF
TRBJ2-1 | - | TRBD1 | TRBV2 | TGTGCCAGCAGTGAAAACTGGGACAGGAGATACAATGAGCAGTTCTTC | CASSENWDRRYNEQFF
TRBJ2-1 | - | TRBD2 | TRBV7-9 | TGTGCCAGCAGCTCCGGGACTAGCGGGACCTACAATGAGCAGTTCTTC | CASSSGTSGTYNEQFF
TRBJ2-2 | - | TRBD2 | TRBV19 | TGTGCCAGTAGGGTAGCGGGATTGGCCACCGGGGAGCTGTTTTTT | CASRVAGLATGELFF
TRBJ2-2 | - | TRBD2 | TRBV5-1 | TGCGCCAGCAGCCCACGACTAGCGGGGGCCACCGGGGAGCTGTTTTTT | CASSPRLAGATGELFF
TRBJ1-5 | - | TRBD1 | TRBV10-2 | TGCGCCAGCAGTGATGAGGGGGCGGCTCAGCCCCAGCATTTT | CASSDEGAAQPQHF
TRBJ1-3 | - | - | TRBV29-1 | TGCAGCGTTGAGGAGGGAGCTGGAAACACCATATATTTT | CSVEEGAGNTIYF
TRBJ2-5 | - | TRBD1 | TRBV28 | TGTGCCAGCAGTTCAGGGAACAGGGGGTCAGAGACCCAGTACTTC | CASSSGNRGSETQYF
TRBJ2-7 | - | - | TRBV20-1 | TGCAGTGCTAGTAGGGGGTACGAGCAGTACTTC | CSASRGYEQYF
TRBJ2-7 | - | TRBD2 | TRBV7-9 | TGTGCCAGCAGCTTAAGGCGGGGGGACCACGTGGAGCAGTACTTC | CASSLRRGDHVEQYF
TRBJ2-7 | - | TRBD1 | TRBV5-8 | TGTGCCAGCAGCCGACAGGGGGCTCCTTACGAGCAGTACTTC | CASSRQGAPYEQYF
TRBJ1-5 | - | - | TRBV4-2 | TGTGCCAGCAGCCAAGTAGACCAGAGGATTAATCAGCCCCAGCATTTT | CASSQVDQRINQPQHF
TRBJ2-7 | - | TRBD2 | TRBV13 | TGTGCCAGCAGCCAAGGACTAGCGGGAGAAGGATACGAGCAGTACTTC | CASSQGLAGEGYEQYF
TRBJ2-1 | - | TRBD2 | TRBV9 | TGTGCCAGCAGCGTCACTTCCGGGACTAGCTCCGTCAATGAGCAGTTCTTC | CASSVTSGTSSVNEQFF
TRBJ2-5 | - | TRBD2 | TRBV27 | TGTGCCAGCAGTTTACGGGGGGGGCAAGAGACCCAGTACTTC | CASSLRGGQETQYF
TRBJ1-1 | - | - | TRBV4-1 | TGCGCCAGCAGCCAAGATCATGCAGGGCGAACTGAAGCTTTCTTT | CASSQDHAGRTEAFF
TRBJ2-7 | once | TRBD1 | TRBV7-3 | TGTGCCAGCAGCGTACAGGGGCAGGGCTACGAGCAGTACTTC | CASSVQGQGYEQYF
TRBJ2-7 | - | TRBD2 | TRBV18 | TGTGCCAGCTCACCACTAGCGGGGAGGAGCTCCTACGAGCAGTACTTC | CASSPLAGRSSYEQYF
TRBJ1-1 | - | - | TRBV5-1 | TGCGCCAGCACGAGCGGTTTGAACACTGAAGCTTTCTTT | CASTSGLNTEAFF
TRBJ2-2 | - | - | TRBV4-2 | TGTGCCAGCAGCCAAGTCTCCGCAGGGAACACCGGGGAGCTGTTTTTT | CASSQVSAGNTGELFF
TRBJ2-7 | - | - | TRBV27 | TGTGCCAGCAGTTTCGGACACGCCCGGCTTCAGTACTTC | CASSFGHARLQYF
TRBJ2-1 | - | TRBD1 | TRBV6-6 | TGTGCCAGCTCCAGGGGGCCCGACAATGAGCAGTTCTTC | CASSRGPDNEQFF
TRBJ2-7 | - | TRBD2 | TRBV12-5 | TGTGCTAGTGGTTCCACGTGGACTAGAAGACTTTACGAGCAGTACTTC | CASGSTWTRRLYEQYF
TRBJ2-2 | - | - | TRBV28 | TGTGCCAGCAGTTTATCCTCTAGCATTTCCACCGGGGAGCTGTTTTTT | CASSLSSSISTGELFF
TRBJ2-1 | - | TRBD2 | TRBV5-1 | TGCGCCAGCAGGTTCCGTTTGGCGGGGGACCTCTCCTACAATGAGCAGTTCTTC | CASRFRLAGDLSYNEQFF
TRBJ1-4 | - | TRBD1 | TRBV7-9 | TGTGCCAGCAGCCTTAGGACAGGGGAAAAACTGTTTTTT | CASSLRTGEKLFF
TRBJ2-1 | - | - | TRBV6-1 | TGTGCCAGCAGCGCCACAGGGTCCCAGTTCTTC | CASSATGSQFF